These T cell receptor beta chains were read from a single sample in a study of T cell responses to AZD1222 COVID-19 vaccine. Sequencing was performed with immunoSEQ multiplex PCR; in TCRdb, only in-frame clones are kept and a portion is missing. The repertoire includes roughly 150,000 clones, around 90% of them detected once, and just under 2% sits in the top ten. Material: peripheral blood, obtained 28 days after the second AZD1222 dose. The receptors derive from an adult who received the AZD1222 COVID-19 vaccine. Each CDR3 is given with its conserved first and last residue. Each record gives: D gene, V gene, J gene, clone size, CDR3 DNA, CDR3 protein. A D gene is named only where the DNA matches it firmly. Clone size is shown for a subset of rows, as once, few, many or a class of expanded clone.

-	TRBV7-2	TRBJ2-5	-	TGTGCCAGCAGCTTAGGAGGGACCCGGGAGACCCAGTACTTC	CASSLGGTRETQYF
-	TRBV18	TRBJ1-1	-	TGTGCCAGCTCACAGAGAAACACTGAAGCTTTCTTT	CASSQRNTEAFF
TRBD1	TRBV6-6	TRBJ2-3	-	TGTGCCAGCAGCCCCGGGACAGTACTCACAGATACGCAGTATTTT	CASSPGTVLTDTQYF
-	TRBV7-2	TRBJ1-2	-	TGTGCCAGCAGCTTAATGGCAGGGCCCTATGGCTACACCTTC	CASSLMAGPYGYTF
TRBD2	TRBV5-1	TRBJ2-7	once	TGCGCCAGCAGCTTGGCCCCAGCGGGGGGCCTCCTAGAGGAGCAGTACTTC	CASSLAPAGGLLEEQYF
-	TRBV18	TRBJ1-1	-	TGTGCCAGCTCACCACAGGGGAGGAACACTGAAGCTTTCTTT	CASSPQGRNTEAFF
TRBD1	TRBV4-1	TRBJ2-2	once	TGCGCCAGCAGCACTCGACAGGGCCCCGGGGAGCTGTTTTTT	CASSTRQGPGELFF
TRBD2	TRBV19	TRBJ2-1	once	TGTGCCAGTAGTATCCCAGCGGGGAGCTCCTACAATGAGCAGTTCTTC	CASSIPAGSSYNEQFF
-	TRBV5-4	TRBJ1-2	-	TGTGCCAGCAGCTTGGAAGAGAGCTATGGCTACACCTTC	CASSLEESYGYTF
-	TRBV9	TRBJ1-1	few	TGTGCCAGCAGCGTACAGGGGAACACTGAAGCTTTCTTT	CASSVQGNTEAFF
-	TRBV3-1/TRBV3-2	TRBJ1-5	-	TGTGCCAGCAGCCGAACCACCAATCAGCCCCAGCATTTT	CASSRTTNQPQHF
TRBD1	TRBV6-6	TRBJ2-7	-	TGTGCCAGCACCGGGACAGGGAATACCTACGAGCAGTACTTC	CASTGTGNTYEQYF
-	TRBV10-3	TRBJ1-2	once	TGTGCCATCAGTGAGTCGGGACGGGACCTATACTATGGCTACACCTTC	CAISESGRDLYYGYTF
-	TRBV5-1	TRBJ2-5	-	TGCGCCAGCAGCTTGGACATACTCCAAGAGACCCAGTACTTC	CASSLDILQETQYF
-	TRBV21-1	TRBJ1-5	-	TGTGCCAGCAGCAATGGGGAGAGCAATCAGCCCCAGCATTTT	CASSNGESNQPQHF
TRBD1	TRBV27	TRBJ1-5	-	TGTGCCAGCAGTACGGACAGGACTCAGCCCCAGCATTTT	CASSTDRTQPQHF
-	TRBV5-1	TRBJ1-6	-	TGCGCCAGCAGCTTGGCCGGGGAGCGCTATAATTCACCCCTCCACTTT	CASSLAGERYNSPLHF
-	TRBV19	TRBJ1-3	-	TGTGCCAGTGCAGACGGCAGGCCCATCGGGGGCGGAAACACCATATATTTT	CASADGRPIGGGNTIYF
-	TRBV11-2	TRBJ1-3	-	TGTGCCAGCAGCTTATTCGTAGGAGCTGGAAACACCATATATTTT	CASSLFVGAGNTIYF
-	TRBV4-1	TRBJ2-2	-	TGCGCCAGCAGCCGTGAGGTTACGAACACCGGGGAGCTGTTTTTT	CASSREVTNTGELFF
-	TRBV5-1	TRBJ2-1	once	TGCGCCAGCAGCTTGGTAGTAGGGGCTGAGCAGTTCTTC	CASSLVVGAEQFF
-	TRBV29-1	TRBJ1-2	few	TGCAGCGTTGAAGGCGGGATAGGCTACACCTTC	CSVEGGIGYTF
TRBD1	TRBV7-8	TRBJ2-1	-	TGTGCCAGCAGCTTAGTACAGGGGGAAATAGAGTTCTACAATGAGCAGTTCTTC	CASSLVQGEIEFYNEQFF
-	TRBV5-1	TRBJ1-1	-	TGCGCCAGCAGCTTCGTCGCGGGAAACACTGAAGCTTTCTTT	CASSFVAGNTEAFF
-	TRBV19	TRBJ2-7	medium-sized	TGTGCCAGTAGGGGGGGAACCTACGAGCAGTACTTC	CASRGGTYEQYF
-	TRBV19	TRBJ2-5	-	TGTGCCAGTAGTAGCAGGGACACCTACCAAGAGACCCAGTACTTC	CASSSRDTYQETQYF
-	TRBV29-1	TRBJ1-1	-	TGCAGCGCTGGCGGGGCTGCCAACACTGAAGCTTTCTTT	CSAGGAANTEAFF
TRBD2	TRBV5-4	TRBJ2-1	-	TGTGCCAGCAGCGGGGGACTATCAGGCCAGAATGAGCAGTTCTTC	CASSGGLSGQNEQFF
-	TRBV5-1	TRBJ2-6	-	TGCGCCAGCAGCTTGGGAAACTCTGGGGCCAACGTCCTGACTTTC	CASSLGNSGANVLTF
-	TRBV20-1	TRBJ1-4	once	TGCAGTGCTAGTGTGGGCAGTTTTGCAACTAATGAAAAACTGTTTTTT	CSASVGSFATNEKLFF
TRBD1	TRBV18	TRBJ2-1	-	TGTGCCAGCTCATCGGGACAGGGATACAATGAGCAGTTCTTC	CASSSGQGYNEQFF